This T cell receptor beta chain was recovered during a study of identical twins. TCRdb reprocessed the 5' RACE reads with MiXCR, giving one entry per CDR3 protein. The table includes nearly 650,000 distinct CDR3 sequences, roughly 7.2% detected once. The CDR3 spans 14 residues. Deletions cut 2 bases from V and 0 bases from J, with 7 bases between. With no exceptions, donors were healthy Caucasians. Ten or more counts support this clonotype. Its specificity is not known. Study results and limitations: Abundant beta clonotypes from cord blood bore fewer insertions; memory repertoires lacked this pattern. The conclusions drew on cross-sectional statistical analysis instead of tracking the same donors.

These data also featured in a second study, about yellow fever vaccine responses in identical twins. This second study says: Twins' T cell vaccine responses reportedly looked partly convergent, partly personalized.

Sequenced sample: PBMCs. The receptor comes from a woman between 18 and 30 years old in good health. The chain has TRBV12-3 or TRBV12-4 and TRBJ1-1; D is unclear. The CDR3 region is CASSLYSLNTEAFF. The CDR3 region has the DNA TGTGCCAGCAGTTTATACAGCCTGAACACTGAAGCTTTCTTT.